These 14 T cell receptor beta chains were all obtained from the same sample, sequenced in a study of blood T cells in healthy people across ages. Primed by a sample-barcoded 5' primer and a J-beta primer mix, a second PCR proceeded for roughly 7 to 12 cycles. TCRdb redid the calling of the 5' RACE reads with MiXCR, one entry per CDR3 protein. The table records 750,000 to 950,000 distinct CDR3 sequences, 40% to 65% of them present only once. Sequencing was done on a sample of blood. Receptors originate from a man at least 80 years old in good health.

This clonotype occurred a few times. J is TRBJ2-7 and V is TRBV7-2; 7 positions agree with TRBD2. The ends lost 7 bases at V and 2 bases at J; junction bases unmatched: 8. The CDR3 totals 14 residues. Germline V gene sequence: CDR1 SGHTA, CDR2 FQGNSA. CDR3 in DNA: TGTGCCAGCATTCCCCCCGGGACTACCTACGAGCAGTACTTC. It yields the protein CASIPPGTTYEQYF.

The DNA for the CDR3 is TGCGCCAGCAGCCCTGGACTAGAAAGGAATGAGCAGTTCTTC. This sequence encodes CASSPGLERNEQFF. This chain connects TRBV5-1 to TRBJ2-1; 7 bases agree with TRBD2. Germline lookup yields CDR1 SGHRS and CDR2 YFSETQ. V dropped 4 bases and J dropped 7; count of bases not matched to a gene: 8. There are 14 residues in the CDR3.

This clonotype has only a few counts. The V gene is TRBV28, the J gene TRBJ2-7, with 7 nucleotides matching TRBD2. The J call may not be correct, given that the DNA end is closer to TRBJ2-5. The CDR3 has 13 amino acids. In germline, CDR1 is MDHEN, CDR2 SYDVKM. CDR3 loop: CASGLAGGETQYF. DNA of the CDR3: TGTGCCAGCGGATTAGCGGGCGGGGAGACCCAGTACTTC.

The J gene is TRBJ2-3, the V gene TRBV5-1, with TRBD2 matching 7 bases. J was trimmed by 0 bases and V by 4 bases; bases with no gene match: 5. The CDR3 covers 15 residues. From germline, CDR1 is SGHRS and CDR2 YFSETQ. The CDR3 DNA reads TGCGCCAGCAGCATAAGCGGGGCTAGCACAGATACGCAGTATTTT. This sequence encodes CASSISGASTDTQYF.

This clonotype was found once. V and J are TRBV20-1 and TRBJ1-5; no definite D call. The CDR3 contains 14 residues. V shed 2 bases and J shed 7 bases, with 15 bases lying between them. Germline assignment: CDR1 DFQATT and CDR2 SNEGSKA (reference sequence). CDR3 bases: TGCAGTGCTAGAAATAGGAGGATACACCAGCCCCAGCATTTT. Translation: CSARNRRIHQPQHF.

This clonotype came up a few times. The rearrangement links TRBV29-1 to TRBJ2-1; D perhaps matches TRBD1 (7 bases). Between the trimmed V and J ends, which lost 4 bases and 4 bases, there was a span of 11 bases. Germline assignment: CDR1 SQVTM and CDR2 ANQGSEA. The CDR3 is made up of 13 amino acids. This CDR3 reads CSVGQGGYNEQFF. The CDR3 region has the DNA TGCAGCGTTGGCCAGGGGGGATACAATGAGCAGTTCTTC.

V is TRBV24-1 and J is TRBJ2-5; D unclear. Near its end, the DNA agrees better with TRBJ2-7, so the J call may be wrong. The CDR3 totals 14 residues. Germline CDR1 reads KGHDR; CDR2 reads SFDVKD. CDR3 DNA sequence: TGTGCCACCGAACCCTCAGGAAATAACGACGAGCAGTACTTC. As protein: CATEPSGNNDEQYF.

This chain links TRBV18 with TRBJ2-1; D may be TRBD1 (6 bases). V lost 3 bases and J lost 3, with 12 bases in between. The CDR3 totals 15 residues. CDR1 is KGHSH and CDR2 is LQKENI in the germline V gene. CDR3 bases: TGTGCCAGCTCACCGATGGGACAAAGCTACAATGAGCAGTTCTTC. Its translation is CASSPMGQSYNEQFF.

This chain links TRBV12-3 or TRBV12-4 with TRBJ2-1, with TRBD2 matching over 8 bases. V lost 2 bases, J lost 4 bases, and 4 bases stayed unmatched. CDR3 length: 15 residues. CDR3 bases: TGTGCCAGCAGTTTACAAGCGGGGGCATACAATGAGCAGTTCTTC. Residues: CASSLQAGAYNEQFF.

The V call is TRBV7-8, the J call TRBJ2-1; 13 bases agree with TRBD2. The CDR3 runs 18 residues. Germline trimming cut 3 bases from V and 1 base from J; bases unmatched to any gene: 6. Germline V CDR1 and CDR2: SGHVS, FQNEAQ. The chain's CDR3 is CASSFQLAGGGSYNEQFF. CDR3 coding DNA: TGTGCCAGCAGCTTTCAACTAGCGGGAGGGGGATCCTACAATGAGCAGTTCTTC.

Concerning this clonotype itself: The junction does not match germline at one end; this may be a read error. The chain is built from TRBV10-3 and TRBJ1-1, with unresolved D. The CDR3 consists of 13 residues. Germline V gene data show CDR1 as ENHRY and CDR2 as SYGVKD. CDR3 region: CAITLTLNTEAFF. Written as DNA, the CDR3 is TGTGCCATCACCTTAACCCTGAATACTGAAGCTTTCTTT.

The chain combines TRBV27 with TRBJ2-3; TRBD2 agrees at 8 bases. Unmatched junction bases numbered 14, after V lost 3 bases and J lost 3 bases. The germline V gene encodes CDR1 MNHEY and CDR2 SMNVEV (reference sequence). The CDR3 has 18 amino acids. The CDR3 region is CASSFGLAPGRDTDTQYF. The CDR3 region has the DNA TGTGCCAGCAGTTTTGGACTAGCCCCTGGCCGTGATACAGATACGCAGTATTTT.

The chain is built from TRBV7-9 and TRBJ2-3; D uncertain. V was shortened by 3 bases and J by 4 bases, with 8 bases between the two germline ends. The germline gives CDR1 SEHNR, CDR2 FQNEAQ (reference sequence). The CDR3 runs to 13 residues. The CDR3 DNA sequence: TGTGCCAGCAGCTTTGGCGTTCCAGATACGCAGTATTTT. Amino acid sequence: CASSFGVPDTQYF.

This clonotype has just one count. The chain has TRBV2 and TRBJ2-1, with TRBD2 matching over 8 bases. J lost 13 bases, V lost 3 bases, and 20 bases had no gene match. Germline V gene data show CDR1 as SNHLY and CDR2 as FYNNEI. The length of the CDR3 is 17 residues. The CDR3 nucleotides read TGTGCCAGCAGTGAGTGGGACCCTAGCGGGCCCCTACATTCCCAGTTCTTC. Its translation is CASSEWDPSGPLHSQFF.